This TCR beta chain was recorded in a study of PD-L1 blockade in urothelial cancer. The overall study: About 90% of the 29 patients were men who had bladder-origin urothelial cancer. A median of approximately 140,000 T cells was found in the blood samples.

Time point meaning: pretreatment peripheral blood. There are a few counts of this clone. Its antigen is as yet unknown. The method was immunoSEQ multiplex PCR; TCRdb's version includes in-frame clones alone and lacks a portion of them. The data show about 72,000 clones, approximately 83% seen once. Study-level results: Clones that were tumor-associated expanded more in the blood of durable-benefit patients at 3 weeks.

The CDR3 length is 15 residues. This chain uses TRBV12-2 with TRBJ1-5; the table's D call, TRBD1, was not checked against the DNA. TRBV12-2 is a pseudogene locus. The sample was PBMCs, taken around atezolizumab (anti-PD-L1) treatment. The clonotype comes from a man aged 55-75 years with urothelial cancer. In DNA, the CDR3 is TGTGCAAGTCGCTCCAGGGGGCTAGGCAATCAGCCCCAGCATTTT. Residues: CASRSRGLGNQPQHF.